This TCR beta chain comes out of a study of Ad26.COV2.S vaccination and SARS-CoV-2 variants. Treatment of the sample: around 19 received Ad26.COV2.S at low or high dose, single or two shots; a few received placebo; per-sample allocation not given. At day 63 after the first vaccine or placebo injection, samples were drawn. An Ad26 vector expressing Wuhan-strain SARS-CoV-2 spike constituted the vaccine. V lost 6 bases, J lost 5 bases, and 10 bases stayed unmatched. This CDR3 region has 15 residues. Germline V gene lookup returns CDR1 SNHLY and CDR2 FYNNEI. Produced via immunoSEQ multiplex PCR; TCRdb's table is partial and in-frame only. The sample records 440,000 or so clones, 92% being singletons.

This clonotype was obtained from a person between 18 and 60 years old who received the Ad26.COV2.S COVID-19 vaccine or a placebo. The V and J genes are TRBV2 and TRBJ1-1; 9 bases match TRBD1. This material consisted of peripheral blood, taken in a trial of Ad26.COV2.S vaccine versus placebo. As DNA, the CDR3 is TGTGCCAGCAGAAACCCGGGACAGGGTGAAACTGAAGCTTTCTTT. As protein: CASRNPGQGETEAFF.